This TCR beta chain was captured by sequencing in a study of blood T cell repertoires in COVID-19. As processed by the authors: The authors estimated nucleated cell counts from reference gene primer amplification. Method: immunoSEQ multiplex PCR; TCRdb's copy keeps in-frame clones and lacks some. V, J and clone size derive from that table, while D and trimming were established from the DNA sequence. This sample has over 70,000 clones, with more than 75% found just once. The CDR3 totals 14 residues. Germline V gene lookup returns CDR1 SNHLY and CDR2 FYNNEI. V was shortened by 5 bases and J by 0 bases, with 7 bases between the two germline ends.

The chain joins TRBV2 to TRBJ2-2; D uncertain. Sample: peripheral blood. This clonotype originated in a man aged 55 to 70 with acute or convalescent COVID-19. CDR3 amino acids: CASSTAANTGELFF. CDR3 in DNA: TGTGCCAGCAGTACAGCCGCGAACACCGGGGAGCTGTTTTTT.